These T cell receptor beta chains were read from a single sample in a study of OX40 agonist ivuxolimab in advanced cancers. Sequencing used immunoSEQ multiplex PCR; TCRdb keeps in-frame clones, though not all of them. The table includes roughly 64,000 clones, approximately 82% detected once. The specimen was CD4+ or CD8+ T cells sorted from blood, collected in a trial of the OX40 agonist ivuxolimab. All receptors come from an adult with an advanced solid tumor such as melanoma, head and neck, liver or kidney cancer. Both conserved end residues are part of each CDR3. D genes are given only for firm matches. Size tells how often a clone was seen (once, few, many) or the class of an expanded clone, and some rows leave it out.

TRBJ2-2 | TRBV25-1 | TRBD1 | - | CASSEFIGTGYAGELFF | TGTGCCAGCAGTGAATTTATAGGGACAGGGTACGCCGGGGAGCTGTTTTTT
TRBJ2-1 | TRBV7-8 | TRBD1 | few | CASSSHRGRYYNEQFF | TGTGCCAGCAGCTCTCACAGGGGGCGATACTACAATGAGCAGTTCTTC
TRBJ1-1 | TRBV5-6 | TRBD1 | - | CASRRNRGKNTEAFF | TGTGCCAGCAGGCGCAACAGGGGAAAGAACACTGAAGCTTTCTTT
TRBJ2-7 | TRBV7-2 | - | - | CASSLEGRESDEQYF | TGTGCCAGCAGCTTAGAGGGCAGGGAGAGCGACGAGCAGTACTTC
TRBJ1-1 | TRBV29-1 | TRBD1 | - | CSVEQGGYGTEAFF | TGCAGCGTTGAGCAGGGGGGGTATGGCACTGAAGCTTTCTTT
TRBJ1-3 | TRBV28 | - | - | CATKEGGLSSMSGNTIYF | TGTGCCACCAAGGAGGGGGGGCTCTCCTCTATGAGCGGAAACACCATATATTTT
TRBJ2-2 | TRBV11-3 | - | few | CASSLNVGGGPGELFF | TGTGCCAGCAGCTTAAATGTGGGGGGCGGCCCCGGGGAGCTGTTTTTT
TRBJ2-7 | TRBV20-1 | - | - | CSAPQAGSQYF | TGCAGTGCTCCCCAAGCCGGGTCGCAGTACTTC
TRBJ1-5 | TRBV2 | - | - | CASLGTDSNQPQHF | TGTGCCAGCCTTGGGACGGATAGCAATCAGCCCCAGCATTTT
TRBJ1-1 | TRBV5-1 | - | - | CASSFIGMNTEAFF | TGCGCCAGCAGCTTTATAGGTATGAACACTGAAGCTTTCTTT
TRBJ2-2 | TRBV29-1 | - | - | CSGTANTGELFF | TGCAGCGGGACAGCGAACACCGGGGAGCTGTTTTTT
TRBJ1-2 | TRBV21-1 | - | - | CASSCDSTNYGYTF | TGTGCCAGCAGTTGCGACAGTACTAACTATGGCTACACCTTC
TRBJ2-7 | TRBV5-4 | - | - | CASSLVDSYEQYF | TGTGCCAGCAGCTTGGTGGACAGCTACGAGCAGTACTTC
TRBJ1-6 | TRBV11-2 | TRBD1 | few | CASSSGQGSLPLHF | TGTGCCAGCAGCTCGGGACAGGGTAGTTTACCCCTCCACTTT
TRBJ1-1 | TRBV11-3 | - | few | CASSSVGGAFF | TGTGCCAGCAGCTCCGTCGGTGGAGCTTTCTTT
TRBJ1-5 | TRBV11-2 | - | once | CASSRGVESPQHF | TGTGCCAGCAGCCGAGGCGTCGAGTCGCCCCAGCATTTT
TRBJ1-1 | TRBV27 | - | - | CASSPGLTNTEAFF | TGTGCCAGCAGTCCGGGGCTCACGAACACTGAAGCTTTCTTT
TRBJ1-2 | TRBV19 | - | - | CASSTPESGISYGYTF | TGTGCCAGTAGTACCCCTGAGTCAGGGATCTCCTATGGCTACACCTTC
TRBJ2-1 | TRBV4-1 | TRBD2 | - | CASSQASGWGGGAREQFF | TGCGCCAGCAGCCAAGCGTCCGGCTGGGGCGGGGGGGCCCGGGAGCAGTTCTTC
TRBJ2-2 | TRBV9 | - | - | CASSVVGGTGELFF | TGTGCCAGCAGCGTGGTGGGGGGCACCGGGGAGCTGTTTTTT
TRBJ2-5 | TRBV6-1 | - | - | CASSYWGQETQYF | TGTGCCAGCTCATACTGGGGACAAGAGACCCAGTACTTC
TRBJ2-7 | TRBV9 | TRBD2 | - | CASSPNSIAGLQYF | TGTGCCAGCAGCCCTAATTCGATAGCGGGATTGCAGTACTTC
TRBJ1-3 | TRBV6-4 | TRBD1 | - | CASSDTRDSSTIYF | TGTGCCAGCAGTGACACCCGGGACAGTTCAACCATATATTTT
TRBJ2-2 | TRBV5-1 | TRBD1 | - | CASSERRTGFGELFF | TGCGCCAGCAGCGAACGGAGGACAGGGTTCGGGGAGCTGTTTTTT
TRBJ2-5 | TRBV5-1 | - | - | CASSLTGGLRETQYF | TGCGCCAGCAGCTTGACGGGGGGCCTCCGAGAGACCCAGTACTTC
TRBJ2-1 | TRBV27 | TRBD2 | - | CASSPLGAGGINNEQFF | TGTGCCAGCAGTCCACTGGGGGCGGGAGGGATCAACAATGAGCAGTTCTTC
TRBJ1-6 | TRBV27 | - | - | CASSLLSGSHNSPLHF | TGTGCCAGCAGTTTACTGTCAGGGAGTCATAATTCACCCCTCCACTTT
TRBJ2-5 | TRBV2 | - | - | CASTPTGETQYF | TGTGCCAGCACTCCCACCGGGGAGACCCAGTACTTC
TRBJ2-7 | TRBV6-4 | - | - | CASSGRQHSYEQYF | TGTGCCAGCAGTGGAAGGCAGCACTCCTACGAGCAGTACTTC
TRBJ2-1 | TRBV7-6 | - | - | CASSLGEHRGEQFF | TGTGCCAGCAGCTTAGGGGAACATCGGGGTGAGCAGTTCTTC
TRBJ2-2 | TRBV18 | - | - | CASSPGRGPNTGELFF | TGTGCCAGCTCACCGGGACGGGGGCCGAACACCGGGGAGCTGTTTTTT
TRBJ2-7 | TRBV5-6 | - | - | CASSLFGAYEQYF | TGTGCCAGCAGCTTGTTCGGGGCCTACGAGCAGTACTTC
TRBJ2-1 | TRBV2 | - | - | CASRQGTPGRNEQFF | TGTGCCAGCAGGCAAGGGACTCCCGGGCGGAATGAGCAGTTCTTC
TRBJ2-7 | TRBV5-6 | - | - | CASSLGGDYEQYF | TGTGCCAGCAGCTTGGGAGGGGACTACGAGCAGTACTTC
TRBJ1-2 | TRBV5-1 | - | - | CASSLTGPNYGYTF | TGCGCCAGCAGCTTGACCGGACCAAACTATGGCTACACCTTC
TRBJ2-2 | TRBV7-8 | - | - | CASSFYQGPTGELFF | TGTGCCAGCAGCTTTTATCAGGGACCCACCGGGGAGCTGTTTTTT
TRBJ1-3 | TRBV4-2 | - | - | CASRPPGQGRADTIYF | TGTGCCAGCAGACCCCCGGGGCAGGGGCGGGCGGACACCATATATTTT
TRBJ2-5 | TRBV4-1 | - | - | CASSQQGFRETQYF | TGCGCCAGCAGCCAACAGGGTTTTCGGGAGACCCAGTACTTC
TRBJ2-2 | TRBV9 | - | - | CASSRYRGGGNTGELFF | TGTGCCAGCAGCCGCTACCGGGGCGGGGGCAACACCGGGGAGCTGTTTTTT
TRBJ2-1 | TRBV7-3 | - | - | CASSWGPTGTLSSYNEQFF | TGTGCCAGCAGCTGGGGGCCTACCGGGACCTTGAGCTCCTACAATGAGCAGTTCTTC
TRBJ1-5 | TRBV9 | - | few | CASSVDSDQPQHF | TGTGCCAGCAGCGTAGACAGCGATCAGCCCCAGCATTTT
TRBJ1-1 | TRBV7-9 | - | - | CASSLARLTGEAFF | TGTGCCAGCAGCTTAGCGCGGTTAACAGGTGAAGCTTTCTTT
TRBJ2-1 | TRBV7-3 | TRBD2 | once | CASSLRLADNNEQFF | TGTGCCAGCAGCTTAAGGCTAGCGGACAACAATGAGCAGTTCTTC
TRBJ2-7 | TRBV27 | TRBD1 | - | CASSLSAGTGSIEQYF | TGTGCCAGCAGTTTATCGGCCGGGACAGGGTCAATCGAGCAGTACTTC
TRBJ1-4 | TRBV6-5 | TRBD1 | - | CASSWTGDGNNEKLFF | TGTGCCAGCAGTTGGACAGGGGACGGGAATAATGAAAAACTGTTTTTT
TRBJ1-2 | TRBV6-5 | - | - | CASSTVPKGDGYTF | TGTGCCAGCAGTACCGTACCCAAGGGGGATGGCTACACCTTC
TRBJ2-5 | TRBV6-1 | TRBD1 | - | CASRVGQLVETQYF | TGTGCCAGCAGAGTGGGACAGCTGGTGGAGACCCAGTACTTC
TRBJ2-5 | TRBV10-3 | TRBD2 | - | CAISESSGGGVETQYF | TGTGCCATCAGTGAGTCAAGCGGGGGGGGAGTAGAGACCCAGTACTTC